What follows are 9 T cell receptor beta chains derived from one specimen sequenced in a study of beta chain features in type 1 diabetes. General study results and limits: Shortening of TCRB CDR3s, moderate but significant, appeared in all four CD4+ subsets of Type 1 diabetes patients.

The antigens of these receptors remain unknown. Expressed TCRB transcripts were sequenced, since all the RNA that had been isolated was reverse transcribed. Clones were read by immunoSEQ multiplex PCR, and TCRdb kept only the in-frame ones, dropping some. The repertoire holds hundreds of thousands of clones, around an eighth seen once, with approximately 0.022% in the top ten. The sample taken for sequencing was naive CD4+ T cells from blood. The receptor source for this set is a man younger than 35 with type 1 diabetes.

This clone has more than one count but fewer than ten. The V and J genes are TRBV13 and TRBJ2-3; 8 positions agree with TRBD2. The germline V gene encodes CDR1 PRHDT and CDR2 FYEKMQ (reference sequence). This CDR3 contains 17 residues. V dropped 5 bases and J dropped 3; count of bases not matched to a gene: 13. DNA of the CDR3: TGTGCCAGCAGCCCCCTGATACGGGGGGGCCTGACAGATACGCAGTATTTT. Translated: CASSPLIRGGLTDTQYF.

This clone was found a few times. The J gene is TRBJ2-2, the V gene TRBV9; possible D gene TRBD2, 6 bases. CDR3 length: 16 amino acids. Deletions cut 3 bases from V and 6 bases from J, with 18 bases between. CDR1 and CDR2 (germline): SGDLS, YYNGEE. The CDR3, as DNA: TGTGCCAGCAGCGCCGGGGGTGTGCTAACATCCGGGGAGCTGTTTTTT. This translates into CASSAGGVLTSGELFF.

This clone was counted a few times. The chain is built from TRBV7-6 and TRBJ2-7, with D possibly being TRBD2 (5 bases). The germline V gene has CDR1 SGHVS and CDR2 FNYEAQ. V gave up 0 bases and J gave up 0 bases, with 9 bases separating them. The CDR3 loop spans 15 amino acids. The CDR3 spells CASSLARASSYEQYF. Here the CDR3 DNA reads TGTGCCAGCAGCTTAGCGAGGGCCAGCTCCTACGAGCAGTACTTC.

This clone was picked up a small number of times. CDR3: CASSDSGLPYGYTF. CDR3 nucleotides: TGTGCCAGCAGTGACTCAGGATTACCCTATGGCTACACCTTC. V and J are TRBV25-1 and TRBJ1-2; D not resolved. The germline CDR1 and CDR2 sequences are MGHDK and SYGVNS. V was clipped by 3 bases and J by 4 bases, with 12 bases between them. The CDR3 is made up of 14 amino acids.

This clone appeared a few times. This rearrangement joins TRBV10-3 to TRBJ2-5, with 11 nucleotides matching TRBD2. Losses at the gene ends were 6 bases for V and 5 bases for J; bases not matched to a gene: 5. Germline values: CDR1 ENHRY, CDR2 SYGVKD. The CDR3 consists of 14 residues. CDR3 nucleotide sequence: TGTGCCATCAGACCGACTAGCGGGGCTGAGACCCAGTACTTC. Protein product: CAIRPTSGAETQYF.

Concerning this clone itself: Other DNA sequences in the sample encode the same CDR3. The gene calls are TRBV5-1 and TRBJ2-7; D unclear. The V gene lost 0 bases and the J gene lost 1 base, with 2 bases spanning the gap. Germline lookup yields CDR1 SGHRS and CDR2 YFSETQ. This CDR3 is 12 amino acids long. Here the CDR3 DNA reads TGCGCCAGCAGCTTGGAATCCTACGAGCAGTACTTC. This sequence encodes CASSLESYEQYF.

This clone occurred a few times. The chain couples TRBV6-6 to TRBJ2-4; 7 positions match TRBD1. The CDR3 has 12 residues. J gave up 5 bases and V 10 bases, and 5 bases lay outside the gene matches. Germline V gives CDR1 MNHNY, CDR2 SVGAGI (reference sequence). The CDR3 loop is CANRGDENIQYF. In DNA form, the CDR3 reads TGTGCCAACAGGGGCGATGAAAACATTCAGTACTTC.

This clone was counted a few times. The chain carries TRBV4-2 and TRBJ2-7; 8 bases are shared with TRBD2. V was clipped by 1 base and J by 5 bases; unmatched bases: 7. Germline values: CDR1 LGHNA, CDR2 YNFKEQ. CDR3 length: 15 residues. CDR3 loop: CASSQGTGGPDEQYF. The CDR3 DNA is TGTGCCAGCAGCCAAGGGACGGGGGGGCCGGACGAGCAGTACTTC.

Points on this clone: This may be a read error, as it is one base from a much larger clone. The chain is built from TRBV9 and TRBJ2-5; no definite D call. The CDR3 is 11 residues long. Trimming removed 5 bases at V and 1 base at J, with 3 bases between. The germline CDR1 and CDR2 sequences are SGDLS and YYNGEE. The CDR3 here is CASSFQETQYF. As DNA, the CDR3 is TGTGCCAGCAGTTTCCAAGAGACCCAGTACTTC.